This TCR beta chain was captured by sequencing in a study of blood T cell repertoires in COVID-19. Whole-study context: Recovered status in Cohort 3 required two negative PCRs, clearance, or symptom resolution. The analysed material was cDNA or gDNA that came from T cells, B-cell-depleted T cells, or PBMCs.

J lost 0 bases, V lost 3 bases, and 2 bases had no gene match. This CDR3 spans 16 amino acids. Germline assignment: CDR1 SEHNR and CDR2 FQNEAQ (reference sequence). TCRdb's copy holds only in-frame clones and misses some; the assay was immunoSEQ multiplex PCR. Counted here are around 360,000 clones, approximately 87% occurring once; the ten biggest clones make up about 1.9%. Individuals drawn from approximately 26 US areas were roughly 18 to 95 years old. The receptor comes from a man between 35 and 55 years old in a cohort exposed to, infected with or recovered from COVID-19 (not recorded which). The chain has TRBV7-9 and TRBJ2-1, with 10 bases identical to TRBD2. The sequencing input was PBMCs or T cells enriched from blood (not recorded which). The DNA for the CDR3 is TGTGCCAGCAGCTTTCCTAGCGGGAGCTCCTACAATGAGCAGTTCTTC. Translation gives CASSFPSGSSYNEQFF.